The rows below give T cell receptor beta chains drawn from one sample of a study of shared clonotypes between healthy human individuals. Assay used: immunoSEQ multiplex PCR; TCRdb lists only in-frame clones, some missing. In the table there are under 300,000 clones, just over 65% of which are singletons. The source material was memory CD4+ T cells sorted from blood. All receptors come from a man aged 30 to 39 in good health. The CDR3 runs from the conserved cysteine through the conserved F or W. Each record gives: CDR3 protein, J gene, V gene.

CASSPNLLGTGARYEQYF | TRBJ2-7 | TRBV11-2
CASSPRASYGSYNEQFF | TRBJ2-1 | TRBV27
CASSLESSLYF | TRBJ2-7 | TRBV7-9
CSVSTGAGNTIYF | TRBJ1-3 | TRBV29-1
CASSFFNAGKFFYGYTF | TRBJ1-2 | TRBV7-9
CASRARGDTQYF | TRBJ2-3 | TRBV2
CASSLTGRLDEAFF | TRBJ1-1 | TRBV28
CASSLGQGAYEQYF | TRBJ2-7 | TRBV18
CASSLVVSSYEQYF | TRBJ2-7 | TRBV7-2
CASSPPLSARVNNEQFF | TRBJ2-1 | TRBV18
CAIRGTGYTGELFF | TRBJ2-2 | TRBV10-3
CASSLQTSSYNEQFF | TRBJ2-1 | TRBV7-2
CASSWTPQETQYF | TRBJ2-5 | TRBV7-7
CASSLSGQGGNEQFF | TRBJ2-1 | TRBV7-9
CARSLYVRDRDTNEQFF | TRBJ2-1 | TRBV5-3
CASSLGGSLGPERFF | TRBJ2-1 | TRBV5-4
CASGRTGWTGELFF | TRBJ2-2 | TRBV25-1
CASSLVDHTDTQYF | TRBJ2-3 | TRBV7-9
CASSSAFRETQYF | TRBJ2-5 | TRBV5-1
CASHAWAGELFF | TRBJ2-2 | TRBV28
CASSTPGSNYGYTF | TRBJ1-2 | TRBV5-1
CASKPGLLYYEQYF | TRBJ2-7 | TRBV7-2
CASSSGQGQQYF | TRBJ2-3 | TRBV7-3
CASSDPRQGFRETQYF | TRBJ2-5 | TRBV6-1
CASRSQGTGNTIYF | TRBJ1-3 | TRBV6-1
CASSSRTSGSIYSETQYF | TRBJ2-5 | TRBV5-6